This T cell receptor beta chain was sequenced for a study of patients and donors after allogeneic stem cell transplantation (dated by TCRdb to about 2020). Library preparation used RT-PCR. Sequencing instrument: NextSeq 550. The public reads were reanalyzed by TCRdb: fastp trimming at Q25, MiXCR alignment, in-frame beta chains only. Every CDR3 protein is listed once, alongside the most common genes and DNA of its rows. The sample profile shows under 200,000 distinct CDR3 sequences; about 30% of them were found once. Under 3.5% of the sample goes to the ten largest clones. V lost 0 bases and J lost 4 bases; the stretch between them is 19 bases long. The cysteine opens and the phenylalanine closes a CDR3 of 17 amino acids. Only the CDR3 region is kept as DNA, spanning 51 bases read in frame from base 1. CDR1 and CDR2 (SGHDT, YYEEEE) derive from the germline V gene. This clonotype was detected many times. Its target antigen remains unknown. No much larger clone exists at a distance of one base, and base qualities are not known.

This clonotype was sampled from a human donor who was either an allogeneic HSCT recipient or a stem cell or donor lymphocyte infusion donor (not recorded which). It is not recorded whose cells these are; they may come from a transplant donor. This chain is built from TRBV5-6 and TRBJ1-2; the best D guess is TRBD1, with 6 bases matching. Sequenced input: blood, either unsorted or a sorted T cell fraction (not recorded which). For the CDR3, the sequence is CASSLGPPETGPYGYTF. The DNA sequence reads TGTGCCAGCAGCTTGGGGCCCCCGGAGACAGGCCCCTATGGCTACACCTTC.